This T cell receptor beta chain was recovered during a study of CD8 T cells in Susac syndrome. cDNA came from about 0.51 to 1 ug RNA primed by random hexamers. With immunoSEQ multiplex PCR, TCR beta CDR3 was amplified across 54 Vbeta and 13 Jbeta. Each CDR3 protein gets one entry after TCRdb re-called the immunoSEQ multiplex PCR reads with MiXCR. The table includes around 300,000 distinct CDR3 sequences, roughly 85% detected once. V was shortened by 7 bases and J by 2 bases, with 15 bases between the two germline ends. There are 14 residues in the CDR3. Looked up from germline, CDR1 is LNHDA and CDR2 is SQIVND (reference sequence).

This clonotype originated in a human donor with multiple sclerosis. Sequencing was done on a sample of CD8+ T cells from PBMCs. This chain connects TRBV19 to TRBJ2-7; D tentatively reads TRBD1 or TRBD2 (5 bases each). The CDR3 coding sequence is TGTGCCAGTACACCCCGGGACCGTACCTACGAGCAGTACTTC. It encodes CASTPRDRTYEQYF. The entire variable domain, with the rest obtained from reference TRBV19 and TRBJ2-7, is as follows: DGGITQSPKYLFRKEGQNVTLSCEQNLNHDAMYWYRQDPGQGLRLIYYSQIVNDFQKGDIAEGYSVSREKKESFPLTVTSAQKNPTAFYLCASTPRDRTYEQYFGPGTRLTVT.